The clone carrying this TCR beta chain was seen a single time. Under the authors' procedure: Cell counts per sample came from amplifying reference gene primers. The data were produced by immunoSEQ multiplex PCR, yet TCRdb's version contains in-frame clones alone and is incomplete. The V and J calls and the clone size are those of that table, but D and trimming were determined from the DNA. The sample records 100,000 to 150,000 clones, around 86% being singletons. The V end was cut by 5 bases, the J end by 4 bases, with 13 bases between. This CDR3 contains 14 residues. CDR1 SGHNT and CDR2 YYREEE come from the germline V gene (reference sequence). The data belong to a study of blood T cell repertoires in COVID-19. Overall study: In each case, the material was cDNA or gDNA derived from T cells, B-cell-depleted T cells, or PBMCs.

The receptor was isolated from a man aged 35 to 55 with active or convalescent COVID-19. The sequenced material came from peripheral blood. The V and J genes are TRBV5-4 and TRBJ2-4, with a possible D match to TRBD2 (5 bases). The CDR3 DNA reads TGTGCCAGCAGGGACCCGCGGGTAAAAAACATTCAGTACTTC. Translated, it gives CASRDPRVKNIQYF.